The 15 T cell receptor beta chains listed next were all sequenced from one sample in a study of blood T cells in healthy people across ages. For the second PCR, which ran for roughly 6 to 11 cycles, a sample-barcoded 5' primer and a J-beta primer mix were used. One entry per CDR3 protein, called by TCRdb with MiXCR from the 5' RACE reads. The sample has 1.5 million to 2 million distinct CDR3 sequences, 49% seen once; the top ten hold approximately 2%. Sequenced material: blood. Receptors originate from a woman between 35 and 50 years old in good health.

The chain carries TRBV24-1 and TRBJ2-3; maybe TRBD2 (5 bases). Germline-derived CDR1 and CDR2 are KGHDR and SFDVKD. The CDR3 runs to 16 residues. Trimming removed 3 bases from V and 0 bases from J, with 12 bases in between. This CDR3 is CATSDRLARSTDTQYF. In DNA form, the CDR3 reads TGTGCCACCAGTGATCGGCTAGCCCGTAGCACAGATACGCAGTATTTT.

This clonotype appeared a single time. The chain employs TRBV28 and TRBJ1-1, with a tentative D call TRBD1 (5 bases). V lost 5 bases and J lost 1, with 17 bases in between. The CDR3 extends over 16 amino acids. Germline assignment: CDR1 MDHEN and CDR2 SYDVKM. CDR3 DNA sequence: TGTGCCAGCAGTCCCCACCGAGGGGAATCGAACACTGAAGCTTTCTTT. It translates to CASSPHRGESNTEAFF. Looking up the rest from reference TRBV28 and TRBJ1-1 gives the full variable domain: DVKVTQSSRYLVKRTGEKVFLECVQDMDHENMFWYRQDPGLGLRLIYFSYDVKMKEKGDIPEGYSVSREKKERFSLILESASTNQTSMYLCASSPHRGESNTEAFFGQGTRLTVV.

In regard to this clonotype: A read error may explain this, as a much larger clone is one base away. The V gene is TRBV7-9, the J gene TRBJ2-6, with no clear D. Germline CDR1 and CDR2: SEHNR and FQNEAQ (reference sequence). V dropped 11 bases and J dropped 0 bases, with 2 bases sitting between them. The CDR3 runs 11 residues. The CDR3 region is CAPSGANVLTF. The CDR3 DNA is TGTGCCCCCTCTGGGGCCAACGTCCTGACTTTC.

The chain combines TRBV12-3 or TRBV12-4 with TRBJ1-1; D uncertain. The V end was cut by 4 bases, the J end by 4 bases, with 10 bases between. The CDR3 has 13 amino acids. In nucleotides, the CDR3 is TGTGCCAGCAGTTCCCCCCCGGGCACTGAAGCTTTCTTT. Its translation: CASSSPPGTEAFF.

This sequence joins TRBV9 and TRBJ1-2; possible D gene TRBD1, 6 bases. Deletions cut 0 bases from V and 2 bases from J, with 14 bases between. CDR1 is SGDLS and CDR2 is YYNGEE in the germline V gene. CDR3 size: 16 residues. The CDR3: CASSVATTGTNYGYTF. CDR3 nucleotides: TGTGCCAGCAGCGTAGCTACTACAGGGACCAACTATGGCTACACCTTC.

A note on this clonotype: Mismatch with germline at one junction end may stem from a read error. The chain employs TRBV12-3 or TRBV12-4 and TRBJ1-2; D unclear. The CDR3 has 14 residues. The CDR3 spells CASRLGSPTGRYTF. CDR3 DNA: TGTGCCAGCAGGTTAGGAAGTCCGACTGGTCGCTACACCTTC.

This rearrangement joins TRBV4-1 to TRBJ2-3, with 11 bases identical to TRBD2. With V trimmed by 8 bases and J by 4 bases, 17 bases remained unmatched. Per the germline V gene, CDR1 is MGHRA and CDR2 is YSYEKL. The CDR3 is made up of 18 amino acids. The CDR3 loop reads CASGRPRLAGGPADTQYF. The CDR3 nucleotides read TGCGCCAGCGGCCGCCCGCGGTTAGCGGGGGGGCCGGCAGATACGCAGTATTTT.

This chain uses TRBV20-1 with TRBJ2-3; 11 bases are shared with TRBD2. Germline V gene lookup returns CDR1 DFQATT and CDR2 SNEGSKA (reference sequence). CDR3 length: 14 amino acids. V gave up 6 bases and J gave up 7 bases; unmatched junction bases: 9. CDR3 sequence reads: CSAKLAGVANTQYF. The CDR3 DNA sequence: TGCAGTGCCAAACTAGCGGGGGTTGCAAATACGCAGTATTTT.

This clonotype was detected only a few times. V and J are TRBV4-2 and TRBJ2-4; either TRBD1 or TRBD2 may fit D (5 bases each). Trimming shortened V by 0 bases and J by 1 base, and 13 bases separated the two germline ends. The CDR3 covers 17 residues. Germline values: CDR1 LGHNA, CDR2 YNFKEQ. As DNA, the CDR3 is TGTGCCAGCAGCCAAGATGAGGGGCGCGGGGCCAAAAACATTCAGTACTTC. Amino acid sequence: CASSQDEGRGAKNIQYF.

This clonotype was seen a few times. J is TRBJ1-4 and V is TRBV5-5, with D possibly TRBD1 on 5 matching bases. V was clipped by 3 bases and J by 3 bases, with 12 bases between them. The CDR3 is made up of 15 amino acids. Germline V lookup: CDR1 SGHKS, CDR2 YYEKEE (reference sequence). The CDR3 coding sequence is TGTGCCAGCAGCTCGGGGGTCGTGCCTAATGAAAAACTGTTTTTT. Translating it yields CASSSGVVPNEKLFF.

The sample holds a few counts of this clonotype. V and J are TRBV5-1 and TRBJ2-5, with a weak D call TRBD2 (7 bases). Germline CDR1 and CDR2: SGHRS and YFSETQ. V shed 3 bases and J shed 11 bases, with 23 bases lying between them. The CDR3 is made up of 15 amino acids. The DNA for the CDR3 is TGCGCCAGCAGCTCCGTCTACAGGGATCGGGGGGAGCAGTACTTC. As protein: CASSSVYRDRGEQYF.

The chain joins TRBV28 to TRBJ2-4; D ambiguous. Gene TRBJ2-7 matches the end of the DNA better, so the J call may be wrong. This CDR3 is 11 amino acids long. The V gene's germline CDR1 is MDHEN and CDR2 SYDVKM. The CDR3 sequence is CASSWQSEQYF. As DNA, the CDR3 is TGTGCCAGCAGTTGGCAGAGCGAGCAGTACTTC.

The genes are TRBV2 and TRBJ2-7; 7 bases map to TRBD1. The J call may be in error: the DNA end matches TRBJ2-5 better. Germline CDR1 and CDR2: SNHLY and FYNNEI. This CDR3 has 15 residues. This chain's CDR3 is CASSGQGMGKETQYF. CDR3 bases: TGTGCCAGCAGTGGACAGGGAATGGGAAAAGAGACCCAGTACTTC.

The chain carries TRBV15 and TRBJ1-6; D gene ambiguous. CDR3 length equals 15 residues. V shed 1 base and J shed 4 bases, with 8 bases lying between them. CDR1 LNHNV and CDR2 YYDKDF come from the germline V gene (reference sequence). CDR3: CATSRALVYNSPLHF. DNA for the CDR3: TGTGCCACCAGCAGAGCGTTAGTGTATAATTCACCCCTCCACTTT.

This clonotype has more than one count but fewer than ten. V usage is TRBV7-8 and J usage is TRBJ2-1; 7 nucleotides line up with TRBD1. Germline lookup yields CDR1 SGHVS and CDR2 FQNEAQ. Losses at the gene ends were 7 bases for V and 8 bases for J; bases not matched to a gene: 5. This CDR3 comprises 12 residues. The CDR3 loop reads CASTGGYDEQFF. The CDR3 DNA sequence: TGTGCCAGCACAGGGGGATATGATGAGCAGTTCTTC.